This TCR beta chain was identified in a study of blood T cell repertoires in COVID-19. Across the study: Sites in the United States, Italy and Spain provided acute and convalescent COVID-19 samples. From T cells, B-cell-depleted T cells, or PBMCs came the material, which was cDNA or gDNA.

The data were produced by immunoSEQ multiplex PCR, yet TCRdb's version contains in-frame clones alone and is incomplete. This sample has fewer than 150,000 clones, with about 80% found just once. CDR3 length equals 16 residues. Germline CDR1 reads LGHNT; CDR2 reads FRNRAP. V was clipped by 0 bases and J by 5 bases, with 14 bases between them. Input material: peripheral blood. The V call is TRBV12-5, the J call TRBJ2-1; unclear D gene. This TCR derives from a human donor in a cohort sampled during active COVID-19. In nucleotides, the CDR3 is TGTGCTAGTGGTTTGGTAGTGGCAGTATATGACAATGAGCAGTTCTTC. Its translation: CASGLVVAVYDNEQFF.